In its sample, the clone carrying this TCR beta chain was seen a few times. Its target is not known. These data belong to a study of T-cell memory formation after mild COVID-19. The study's findings and limits: CD4+ clones that contracted lay mainly in CM and EM; CD8+ ones lay in EMRA.

CDR1 is MGHRA and CDR2 is YSYEKL in the germline V gene. This CDR3 is built from 15 residues. V lost 4 bases and J lost 4; bases outside the gene matches: 8. TCRdb used MiXCR to reprocess the 5' RACE reads, holding one entry per CDR3 protein. Among approximately 570,000 distinct CDR3 sequences listed, 18% were seen once. This clonotype was sampled from an adult woman who had mild COVID-19 (a few samples of this study predate the infection). Cell type and time point are not known. Sequencing input: PBMCs or a T cell subset sorted from them (not recorded which). The rearrangement joins TRBV4-1 to TRBJ2-7; 9 bases line up with TRBD1. CDR3 DNA sequence: TGCGCCAGCAGCCCAGGACAGGGGCCGGGGTACGAGCAGTACTTC. Its protein is CASSPGQGPGYEQYF.